Listed here are 32 T cell receptor beta chains from one sample, sequenced in a study of blood T cell repertoires in COVID-19. Clones were read by immunoSEQ multiplex PCR, and TCRdb kept only the in-frame ones, dropping some. This sample yields roughly 56,000 clones, of which about 82% are seen a single time; roughly 5.5% belongs to the top ten. Sequences were obtained from peripheral blood. The receptors derive from a man between 65 and 85 years old with acute or convalescent COVID-19.

The count of this clone is one. V usage is TRBV19 and J usage is TRBJ2-5; perhaps TRBD1 as D (6 bases). The CDR3 has 14 amino acids. The V end lost 10 bases, the J end lost 2 bases, and 17 bases lay between the germline ends. CDR1 LNHDA and CDR2 SQIVND come from the germline V gene (reference sequence). The CDR3 DNA sequence: TGTGCCACAGGGGTGGCAGGGATACAAGAGACCCAGTACTTC. Translation gives CATGVAGIQETQYF.

V is TRBV5-6 and J is TRBJ2-1; D perhaps matches TRBD2 (5 bases). CDR1 SGHDT and CDR2 YYEEEE come from the germline V gene. V lost 4 bases and J lost 12, with 20 bases in between. The CDR3 covers 14 residues. The CDR3 DNA is TGTGCCAGCAGCCCCCGGGGATCCAACCGGGGGCAGTTCTTC. This sequence encodes CASSPRGSNRGQFF.

V usage is TRBV7-9 and J usage is TRBJ2-5; D gene ambiguous. CDR1 is SEHNR and CDR2 is FQNEAQ in the germline V gene (reference sequence). This CDR3 spans 14 amino acids. Trimming took 5 bases from V and 1 from J, leaving 11 bases between them. The CDR3 spells CASSPRQAQETQYF. The DNA for the CDR3 is TGTGCCAGCAGCCCTCGGCAGGCCCAAGAGACCCAGTACTTC.

The chain is built from TRBV11-2 and TRBJ1-5; 9 nucleotides match TRBD1. CDR3 length equals 14 residues. The ends lost 1 base at V and 5 bases at J; junction bases unmatched: 0. Germline lookup yields CDR1 SGHAT and CDR2 FQNNGV. CDR3 DNA: TGTGCCAGCAGCTTAGGACAGGGGGATCAGCCCCAGCATTTT. This gives the protein CASSLGQGDQPQHF.

This rearrangement joins TRBV5-1 to TRBJ1-3; D gene uncertain. Trimming shortened V by 0 bases and J by 3 bases, and 13 bases separated the two germline ends. Germline assignment: CDR1 SGHRS and CDR2 YFSETQ. CDR3 length: 16 residues. CDR3 sequence (DNA): TGCGCCAGCAGCTTGGGGCCCCCGGGGAATGGAAACACCATATATTTT. It yields the protein CASSLGPPGNGNTIYF.

This clone was detected only once. This sequence joins TRBV27 and TRBJ2-7; perhaps TRBD1 as D (6 bases). V gave up 5 bases and J gave up 1 base, with 12 bases separating them. From germline, CDR1 is MNHEY and CDR2 SMNVEV (reference sequence). The CDR3 sequence is 14 residues long. The CDR3 reads CASSHVDRSYEQYF. The CDR3 nucleotides are TGTGCCAGCAGTCACGTTGACAGGTCCTACGAGCAGTACTTC.

The chain has TRBV27 and TRBJ1-1; D perhaps matches TRBD1 (5 bases). V was shortened by 0 bases and J by 5 bases, with 13 bases between the two germline ends. This CDR3 has 15 amino acids. Germline V lookup: CDR1 MNHEY, CDR2 SMNVEV (reference sequence). CDR3 in DNA: TGTGCCAGCAGTTTATCGGAGGACCGGGGGACTGAAGCTTTCTTT. Amino acid sequence: CASSLSEDRGTEAFF.

This chain joins TRBV27 and TRBJ2-7; possible D gene TRBD2, 5 bases. The V and J ends lost 8 bases and 0 bases respectively, with 17 bases between them. Germline V gene sequence: CDR1 MNHEY, CDR2 SMNVEV (reference sequence). This CDR3 has 15 residues. In nucleotides, the CDR3 is TGTGCCAGCGGGTTGGACTCAACCAGCTCCTACGAGCAGTACTTC. Translation: CASGLDSTSSYEQYF.

This clone was found once. The rearrangement uses TRBV4-2 and TRBJ2-7; the match to TRBD1 covers 10 bases. CDR3 length: 18 amino acids. Germline V CDR1 and CDR2: LGHNA, YNFKEQ. Germline trimming cut 0 bases from V and 4 bases from J; bases unmatched to any gene: 12. Here the CDR3 reads CASSQDYWGTGEKYEQYF. The CDR3 nucleotides read TGTGCCAGCAGCCAAGATTATTGGGGGACAGGGGAGAAATACGAGCAGTACTTC.

This clone was recorded a few times. V and J are TRBV19 and TRBJ1-3, with 8 nucleotides matching TRBD1. The CDR3 is 15 amino acids. Trimming cost V 7 bases and J 4 bases; bases outside gene matches: 9. Germline CDR1 and CDR2: LNHDA and SQIVND (reference sequence). The CDR3 nucleotides are TGTGCCAGTACTCCGACAGGGGTAACGGGAAACACCATATATTTT. As protein: CASTPTGVTGNTIYF.

V is TRBV5-1 and J is TRBJ2-6, with TRBD1 matching 8 bases. CDR3 length: 15 residues. Germline lookup yields CDR1 SGHRS and CDR2 YFSETQ. With 6 bases clipped from V and 2 bases from J, the junction kept 4 bases outside the gene matches. In DNA form, the CDR3 reads TGCGCCAGCACCCCGACAGGGGCTGGGGCCAACGTCCTGACTTTC. This sequence encodes CASTPTGAGANVLTF. The full variable domain, in which reference TRBV5-1 and TRBJ2-6 provide the parts outside the CDR3, is KAGVTQTPRYLIKTRGQQVTLSCSPISGHRSVSWYQQTPGQGLQFLFEYFSETQRNKGNFPGRFSGRQFSNSRSEMNVSTLELGDSALYLCASTPTGAGANVLTFGAGSRLTVL.

J is TRBJ2-1 and V is TRBV2; 11 positions agree with TRBD1. This CDR3 comprises 15 residues. The trim removed 4 bases at V and 9 bases at J, leaving 8 bases unmatched. The V gene's germline CDR1 is SNHLY and CDR2 FYNNEI. CDR3 nucleotide sequence: TGTGCCAGCAGTGTCTCGGGACAGGGGGTGGGTGAGCAGTTCTTC. Amino acids: CASSVSGQGVGEQFF.

This chain connects TRBV7-9 to TRBJ1-5, with 7 bases matching TRBD1. Germline V gives CDR1 SEHNR, CDR2 FQNEAQ (reference sequence). This CDR3 comprises 14 residues. V gave up 1 base and J gave up 5 bases; unmatched junction bases: 2. The CDR3 coding sequence is TGTGCCAGCAGCTTAGACAGGGGCGATCAGCCCCAGCATTTT. This gives the protein CASSLDRGDQPQHF.

The sample holds one count of this clone. V usage is TRBV11-1 and J usage is TRBJ2-3; weak D call: TRBD2 (5 bases). The CDR3 runs 15 residues. The germline CDR1 and CDR2 sequences are SGHAT and FQDESV (reference sequence). Trimming pared 5 bases from V and 0 bases from J, leaving 12 bases between. DNA for the CDR3: TGTGCCAGCAGCCTGGGAGAGAGTAGCACAGATACGCAGTATTTT. Its protein is CASSLGESSTDTQYF.

The chain couples TRBV7-3 to TRBJ2-7; perhaps TRBD1 as D (6 bases). The CDR3 has 14 residues. In germline, CDR1 is SGHTA, CDR2 FQGTGA. Trimming pared 5 bases from V and 1 base from J, leaving 12 bases between. CDR3 in amino acids: CASSQDSGSYEQYF. CDR3 DNA: TGTGCCAGCAGCCAGGACAGTGGATCCTACGAGCAGTACTTC.

The chain employs TRBV21-1 and TRBJ1-1; TRBD1 reflects the table's D call only, with no check against the DNA. TRBV21-1 is an annotated pseudogene. This CDR3 is built from 15 residues. The CDR3 nucleotides are TGTGCCACTGGACAGGGAGAGGGACCGAACACTGAAGCTTTCTTT. Its translation: CATGQGEGPNTEAFF.

J is TRBJ2-3 and V is TRBV3-1 (or the pseudogene TRBV3-2), with D possibly matching TRBD2 (7 bases). The CDR3 length is 12 residues. The V and J ends lost 4 bases and 8 bases respectively, with 10 bases between them. The germline CDR1 and CDR2 sequences are LGHDT and YNNKEL (reference sequence). CDR3: CASSLGGGTQYF. CDR3 nucleotides: TGTGCCAGCAGCCTAGGGGGGGGTACGCAGTATTTT.

The chain recombines TRBV18 with TRBJ2-6; a possible D gene is TRBD1 (6 bases). The CDR3 consists of 15 residues. The V end was cut by 3 bases, the J end by 11 bases, with 17 bases between. Germline V gene sequence: CDR1 KGHSH, CDR2 LQKENI. CDR3 residues: CASSPTPAHRDVLTF. The CDR3 bases are TGTGCCAGCTCACCGACCCCAGCGCACAGGGACGTCCTGACTTTC. The full variable domain, rest sourced from reference TRBV18 and TRBJ2-6, is NAGVMQNPRHLVRRRGQEARLRCSPMKGHSHVYWYRQLPEEGLKFMVYLQKENIIDESGMPKERFSAEFPKEGPSILRIQQVVRGDSAAYFCASSPTPAHRDVLTFGAGSRLTVL.

This chain joins TRBV5-1 and TRBJ2-7, with D possibly matching TRBD2 (6 bases). Germline CDR1 reads SGHRS; CDR2 reads YFSETQ. The length of the CDR3 is 16 residues. Trimming took 2 bases from V and 4 from J, leaving 19 bases between them. CDR3 protein: CASSLGPETGEYEQYF. Written as DNA, the CDR3 is TGCGCCAGCAGCTTAGGCCCCGAGACGGGGGAATACGAGCAGTACTTC. Together with reference TRBV5-1 and TRBJ2-7, the CDR3 gives the full variable domain: KAGVTQTPRYLIKTRGQQVTLSCSPISGHRSVSWYQQTPGQGLQFLFEYFSETQRNKGNFPGRFSGRQFSNSRSEMNVSTLELGDSALYLCASSLGPETGEYEQYFGPGTRLTVT.

This clone was seen only once. The chain uses TRBV2 and TRBJ2-7, with TRBD2 matching over 8 bases. The junction had 5 bases not matched to a gene; V was cut back by 2 bases and J by 2 bases. Germline V gene lookup returns CDR1 SNHLY and CDR2 FYNNEI. CDR3 length equals 15 residues. The CDR3 protein is CASSEWAGGPYEQYF. Here the CDR3 DNA reads TGTGCCAGCAGTGAATGGGCGGGGGGCCCCTACGAGCAGTACTTC.

The chain is built from TRBV5-4 and TRBJ2-1; 12 nucleotides agree with TRBD2. Unmatched junction bases numbered 3, after V lost 4 bases and J lost 1 base. The CDR3 has 16 amino acids. Germline assignment: CDR1 SGHNT and CDR2 YYREEE (reference sequence). In DNA form, the CDR3 reads TGTGCCAGCAGCCGTACTAGCGGGGGGTCCTACAATGAGCAGTTCTTC. Translation: CASSRTSGGSYNEQFF.

The V and J genes are TRBV2 and TRBJ1-3; D is undetermined. The V gene lost 2 bases and the J gene lost 0 bases, with 14 bases spanning the gap. Germline CDR1 reads SNHLY; CDR2 reads FYNNEI. The CDR3 loop spans 17 amino acids. CDR3 coding DNA: TGTGCCAGCAGTGAACAGAGGATCCCACGCTCTGGAAACACCATATATTTT. It specifies CASSEQRIPRSGNTIYF.

This clone was seen once. The rearrangement uses TRBV7-2 and TRBJ2-1; TRBD2 matches 13 bases. The CDR3 runs to 15 residues. The germline CDR1 and CDR2 sequences are SGHTA and FQGNSA. V lost 5 bases to trimming and J lost 15 bases; unmatched junction nucleotides: 13. This CDR3 is CASSPRTSGGPPPFF. The CDR3, as DNA: TGTGCCAGCAGCCCTCGGACTAGCGGGGGCCCCCCCCCGTTCTTC.

The V and J genes are TRBV11-2 and TRBJ2-7, with 7 bases matching TRBD2. Per the germline V gene, CDR1 is SGHAT and CDR2 is FQNNGV. V lost 3 bases and J lost 5; bases outside the gene matches: 16. The CDR3 is 17 residues long. The chain's CDR3 is CASSLDDRRAGRNEQYF. The CDR3 nucleotides read TGTGCCAGCAGCTTGGACGACAGAAGAGCGGGGAGGAACGAGCAGTACTTC.

This chain uses TRBV6-5 with TRBJ1-3; 9 positions agree with TRBD1. Germline V gene sequence: CDR1 MNHEY, CDR2 SVGAGI. This CDR3 region has 15 residues. J was trimmed by 4 bases and V by 7 bases; bases with no gene match: 8. CDR3 loop: CASISQGAKGNTIYF. CDR3 DNA sequence: TGTGCCAGCATCTCACAGGGGGCGAAGGGAAACACCATATATTTT.

This chain connects TRBV5-4 to TRBJ1-1; TRBD1 agrees at 7 bases. Germline CDR1 and CDR2: SGHNT and YYREEE (reference sequence). Trimming took 4 bases from V and 1 from J; bases not matched to a gene: 4. This CDR3 region has 14 residues. DNA of the CDR3: TGTGCCAGCAGCGCCAGACAGGGGAACACTGAAGCTTTCTTT. Amino acid sequence: CASSARQGNTEAFF.

This chain joins TRBV2 and TRBJ2-5; D unresolved. The CDR3 sequence is 11 residues long. V lost 10 bases to trimming and J lost 2 bases, with 8 bases between them. CDR1 is SNHLY and CDR2 is FYNNEI in the germline V gene. CDR3 DNA: TGTGCCACCAGATATCAAGAGACCCAGTACTTC. Its translation is CATRYQETQYF.

In its sample, this clone was seen once. The rearrangement uses TRBV7-9 and TRBJ1-5; D call uncertain. The CDR3 sequence is 13 residues long. The germline gives CDR1 SEHNR, CDR2 FQNEAQ (reference sequence). The germline V and J ends were trimmed by 5 bases and 2 bases, with 7 bases remaining between them. The CDR3: CASSIGGNQPQHF. Here the CDR3 DNA reads TGTGCCAGCAGCATCGGGGGCAATCAGCCCCAGCATTTT.

This rearrangement joins TRBV18 to TRBJ1-2; D is perhaps TRBD1 (6 bases). This CDR3 is built from 11 residues. Germline assignment: CDR1 KGHSH and CDR2 LQKENI. V lost 2 bases and J lost 14, with 12 bases in between. The CDR3 is CASSPTGLRTF. The DNA for the CDR3 is TGTGCCAGCTCACCAACAGGGTTGCGAACCTTC. The variable domain in full, with the rest retrieved from reference TRBV18 and TRBJ1-2, is NAGVMQNPRHLVRRRGQEARLRCSPMKGHSHVYWYRQLPEEGLKFMVYLQKENIIDESGMPKERFSAEFPKEGPSILRIQQVVRGDSAAYFCASSPTGLRTFGSGTRLTVV.

The chain recombines TRBV5-1 with TRBJ2-5, with D perhaps TRBD1 (6 bases). The CDR3 has 16 amino acids. V was cut by 0 bases and J by 6 bases, with 18 bases left in between. Per the germline V gene, CDR1 is SGHRS and CDR2 is YFSETQ. CDR3: CASSLAPGSQGKTQYF. DNA for the CDR3: TGCGCCAGCAGCTTGGCGCCAGGGAGCCAGGGGAAGACCCAGTACTTC.

The J gene is TRBJ2-3, the V gene TRBV7-9; TRBD2 agrees at 9 bases. The V and J ends lost 2 bases and 5 bases, in that order; junction bases with no gene match: 2. This CDR3 is built from 14 residues. CDR1 is SEHNR and CDR2 is FQNEAQ in the germline V gene (reference sequence). The CDR3 reads CASSLRLAVDTQYF. The CDR3 DNA sequence: TGTGCCAGCAGCTTAAGACTAGCGGTAGATACGCAGTATTTT.

The chain carries TRBV9 and TRBJ2-3; D not resolved. Germline CDR1 reads SGDLS; CDR2 reads YYNGEE. The CDR3 contains 14 residues. V lost 0 bases and J lost 1, with 6 bases in between. As DNA, the CDR3 is TGTGCCAGCAGCGTAGCACAACGCACAGATACGCAGTATTTT. Translation: CASSVAQRTDTQYF.